One and the same sample provided the 32 T cell receptor beta chains below, sequenced in a study of blood T cell repertoires in COVID-19. TCRdb keeps only in-frame clones here, not all; method: immunoSEQ multiplex PCR. The table lists 130,000 to 150,000 clones, around 79% of them singletons. Sequencing was performed on peripheral blood. Every receptor here comes from a middle-aged man with active or convalescent COVID-19.

As for this clone: Other nucleotide sequences in the sample specify the same CDR3. The chain employs TRBV28 and TRBJ1-2; no firm D call. Germline V lookup: CDR1 MDHEN, CDR2 SYDVKM. Trimming cost V 2 bases and J 4 bases, with 8 bases left between them. This CDR3 comprises 13 residues. CDR3 sequence reads: CASSLGQIYGYTF. CDR3 nucleotide sequence: TGTGCCAGCAGTTTAGGCCAGATCTATGGCTACACCTTC.

This sequence joins TRBV7-9 and TRBJ2-3; 12 nucleotides agree with TRBD2. CDR1 is SEHNR, CDR2 FQNEAQ, per germline (reference sequence). V shed 2 bases and J 3 bases; nucleotides not matched to a gene: 0. The CDR3 has 15 residues. The CDR3 bases are TGTGCCAGCAGCTTACTAGCGGGAGGGACAGATACGCAGTATTTT. It encodes CASSLLAGGTDTQYF.

The genes are TRBV19 and TRBJ2-7; the match to TRBD1 covers 9 bases. V gave up 0 bases and J gave up 2 bases; unmatched junction bases: 8. CDR1 LNHDA and CDR2 SQIVND come from the germline V gene (reference sequence). The CDR3 covers 17 residues. CDR3 DNA sequence: TGTGCCAGTAGTATAGAATCCGGGACAGGGTGGGCCTACGAGCAGTACTTC. Translated, it gives CASSIESGTGWAYEQYF.

The rearrangement joins TRBV30 to TRBJ1-4; D possibly corresponds to TRBD1 (5 bases). CDR1 and CDR2 (germline): GTSNPN, SVGIG (reference sequence). V lost 2 bases, J lost 7 bases, and 20 bases lay in between. The CDR3 is made up of 16 amino acids. CDR3 DNA sequence: TGTGCCTGGAGTAAATCAGTGGGGGGTAGCGGTGAAAAACTGTTTTTT. It specifies CAWSKSVGGSGEKLFF.

The V gene is TRBV7-3, the J gene TRBJ2-3, with 10 bases matching TRBD2. V dropped 6 bases and J dropped 9; count of bases not matched to a gene: 12. The CDR3 runs 15 residues. Germline loops: CDR1 SGHTA, CDR2 FQGTGA. CDR3 DNA sequence: TGTGCCAGCAGTCCCCTTCTAGCGGGGGCCAACACGCAGTATTTT. It translates to CASSPLLAGANTQYF.

The rearrangement joins TRBV6-5 to TRBJ2-1; D might be TRBD2 (6 bases). The germline V gene encodes CDR1 MNHEY and CDR2 SVGAGI. This CDR3 has 13 amino acids. V was clipped by 5 bases and J by 3 bases, with 8 bases between them. CDR3 protein: CASSQGLYNEQFF. CDR3 nucleotide sequence: TGTGCCAGCAGTCAGGGACTCTACAATGAGCAGTTCTTC.

This chain links TRBV28 with TRBJ1-5, with D maybe TRBD1 (5 bases). CDR3 length: 15 residues. Germline V gene sequence: CDR1 MDHEN, CDR2 SYDVKM. V gave up 6 bases and J gave up 1 base, with 13 bases separating them. The CDR3 coding sequence is TGTGCCAGCAGATTGCAGGGTGGGAGCAATCAGCCCCAGCATTTT. It is translated as CASRLQGGSNQPQHF.

The J gene is TRBJ1-5, the V gene TRBV18; perhaps TRBD1 as D (5 bases). CDR1 is KGHSH, CDR2 LQKENI, per germline. Trimming cost V 3 bases and J 7 bases, with 19 bases left between them. This CDR3 contains 16 residues. This CDR3 is CASSPYIQDDGQPQHF. The CDR3 coding sequence is TGTGCCAGCTCACCGTACATACAGGATGATGGGCAGCCCCAGCATTTT. Variable domain in full (rest from reference TRBV18 and TRBJ1-5): NAGVMQNPRHLVRRRGQEARLRCSPMKGHSHVYWYRQLPEEGLKFMVYLQKENIIDESGMPKERFSAEFPKEGPSILRIQQVVRGDSAAYFCASSPYIQDDGQPQHFGDGTRLSIL.

The CDR3 region has the DNA TGTGCCAGCAGGACTGGACAGAGTATCTATGGCTACACCTTC. It translates to CASRTGQSIYGYTF. The chain uses TRBV27 and TRBJ1-2; D possibly corresponds to TRBD1 (6 bases). V shed 6 bases and J shed 4 bases, with 15 bases lying between them. The CDR3 spans 14 residues. Germline assignment: CDR1 MNHEY and CDR2 SMNVEV (reference sequence).

The gene calls are TRBV28 and TRBJ2-7; 8 positions agree with TRBD1. Germline V CDR1 and CDR2: MDHEN, SYDVKM. J lost 5 bases, V lost 9 bases, and 9 bases had no gene match. The CDR3 covers 13 residues. For the CDR3, the DNA is TGTGCCAGTAGGACAGGGCTCAACCACGAGCAGTACTTC. Amino acid sequence: CASRTGLNHEQYF.

This clone was seen a single time. The chain recombines TRBV11-2 with TRBJ1-3; maybe TRBD1 (5 bases). The CDR3 has 16 amino acids. The germline V gene has CDR1 SGHAT and CDR2 FQNNGV. Trimming removed 0 bases from V and 1 base from J, with 10 bases in between. The DNA of the CDR3 is TGTGCCAGCAGCTTAGATCTCGGACAATCTGGAAACACCATATATTTT. This codes for CASSLDLGQSGNTIYF.

The chain has TRBV15 and TRBJ2-1, with D possibly being TRBD2 (7 bases). This CDR3 spans 15 amino acids. V was cut by 4 bases and J by 5 bases, with 15 bases left in between. The germline CDR1 and CDR2 sequences are LNHNV and YYDKDF (reference sequence). CDR3 region: CATSKSRGPNNEQFF. In nucleotides, the CDR3 is TGTGCCACCAGCAAATCGCGGGGGCCGAACAATGAGCAGTTCTTC.

The V call is TRBV9, the J call TRBJ2-1; 8 bases fit TRBD2. The CDR3 has 15 amino acids. The trim removed 3 bases at V and 4 bases at J, leaving 6 bases unmatched. Germline CDR1 SGDLS, CDR2 YYNGEE. The CDR3 is CASSAIAGRYNEQFF. Here the CDR3 DNA reads TGTGCCAGCAGCGCTATAGCGGGACGGTACAATGAGCAGTTCTTC.

The genes are TRBV9 and TRBJ2-3; D gene ambiguous. CDR1 is SGDLS and CDR2 is YYNGEE in the germline V gene. The length of the CDR3 is 15 residues. Trimming removed 0 bases at V and 6 bases at J, with 14 bases between. CDR3 amino acids: CASSVGPPEIDTQYF. CDR3 nucleotides: TGTGCCAGCAGCGTAGGGCCCCCCGAAATCGATACGCAGTATTTT.

This clone was counted between two and nine times. The gene calls are TRBV5-1 and TRBJ2-7, with 10 bases that match TRBD2. Losses at the gene ends were 0 bases for V and 0 bases for J; bases not matched to a gene: 6. The germline gives CDR1 SGHRS, CDR2 YFSETQ. The CDR3 loop spans 17 amino acids. CDR3 residues: CASSLGRLAGRSYEQYF. CDR3 in DNA: TGCGCCAGCAGCTTGGGGAGACTAGCGGGTCGCTCCTACGAGCAGTACTTC.

The chain recombines TRBV5-6 with TRBJ1-5; TRBD1 aligns across 7 bases. Trimming at V came to 2 bases and at J to 0 bases, leaving 5 bases not matched to a gene. The germline V gene encodes CDR1 SGHDT and CDR2 YYEEEE. The CDR3 totals 16 residues. CDR3 DNA sequence: TGTGCCAGCAGCTTAAGGGGGCGGTATAGCAATCAGCCCCAGCATTTT. It translates to CASSLRGRYSNQPQHF.

The chain joins TRBV28 to TRBJ1-4, with 7 bases identical to TRBD1. V shed 6 bases and J 7 bases; nucleotides not matched to a gene: 8. Germline lookup yields CDR1 MDHEN and CDR2 SYDVKM. This CDR3 contains 14 residues. CDR3 nucleotide sequence: TGTGCCAGCAGGTCCTCAGGGGGTTTTGAAAAACTGTTTTTT. Its protein product is CASRSSGGFEKLFF.

The chain recombines TRBV2 with TRBJ2-7; 9 bases map to TRBD2. V gave up 3 bases and J gave up 3 bases; unmatched junction bases: 6. Germline CDR1 reads SNHLY; CDR2 reads FYNNEI. The CDR3 is made up of 15 amino acids. DNA for the CDR3: TGTGCCAGCAGTGATGTAGCGGGAGCGCTCTACGAGCAGTACTTC. Translated: CASSDVAGALYEQYF.

This chain connects TRBV6-5 to TRBJ1-2, with 7 bases lining up with TRBD1. The CDR3 totals 14 residues. Germline V gene data show CDR1 as MNHEY and CDR2 as SVGAGI. J was trimmed by 2 bases and V by 6 bases; bases with no gene match: 6. CDR3 sequence reads: CASSWTGENYGYTF. CDR3 DNA sequence: TGTGCCAGCAGCTGGACAGGCGAAAACTATGGCTACACCTTC.

This clone has a single count. The gene calls are TRBV2 and TRBJ2-7; 14 bases are a match to TRBD2. Germline V CDR1 and CDR2: SNHLY, FYNNEI. The ends lost 7 bases at V and 6 bases at J; junction bases unmatched: 8. The CDR3 contains 15 residues. The CDR3 sequence: CASTWTSGRPIEQYF. CDR3 coding DNA: TGTGCCAGCACCTGGACTAGCGGGAGGCCCATCGAGCAGTACTTC.

V gene TRBV19 combines with J gene TRBJ1-2; D ambiguous. Trimming stripped 2 bases from V and 5 bases from J, with 24 bases between. The CDR3 extends over 18 amino acids. CDR1 is LNHDA, CDR2 SQIVND, per germline (reference sequence). CDR3 sequence reads: CASSIRAGTGSLVYGYTF. The CDR3 DNA is TGTGCCAGTAGTATAAGGGCGGGCACGGGTTCACTTGTTTATGGCTACACCTTC.

CDR3 amino acids: CASSEGAATDTQYF. CDR3 DNA: TGTGCCAGCAGCGAGGGGGCAGCCACAGATACGCAGTATTTT. This chain uses TRBV11-3 with TRBJ2-3; TRBD1 matches 7 bases. Trimming removed 5 bases from V and 2 bases from J; junction bases left unmatched: 4. Germline loops: CDR1 SGHNT, CDR2 YENEEA. The CDR3 sequence is 14 residues long. The whole variable domain, remainder taken from reference TRBV11-3 and TRBJ2-3, is EAGVVQSPRYKIIEKKQPVAFWCNPISGHNTLYWYLQNLGQGPELLIRYENEEAVDDSQLPKDRFSAERLKGVDSTLKIQPAELGDSAVYLCASSEGAATDTQYFGPGTRLTVL.

J is TRBJ1-4 and V is TRBV11-2, with D unclear. V dropped 7 bases and J dropped 8 bases, with 14 bases sitting between them. This CDR3 is built from 13 residues. CDR1 is SGHAT and CDR2 is FQNNGV in the germline V gene. The CDR3 coding sequence is TGTGCCAGCACCTTGGATCCCAGGGAAAAACTGTTTTTT. Translated: CASTLDPREKLFF.

The rearrangement joins TRBV5-1 to TRBJ2-1; 9 bases are shared with TRBD2. CDR3 length equals 16 residues. The V gene end was trimmed by 2 bases and the J gene end by 7 bases; junction bases not matched to a gene: 10. CDR1 SGHRS and CDR2 YFSETQ come from the germline V gene. CDR3: CASSLNTLAGQNEQFF. In DNA, the CDR3 is TGCGCCAGCAGCTTAAATACCCTAGCGGGGCAAAATGAGCAGTTCTTC.

This clone showed up just a few times. V is TRBV3-1 (or the pseudogene TRBV3-2) and J is TRBJ1-3; D gene unclear. The CDR3 covers 16 residues. Between the trimmed V and J ends, which lost 1 base and 4 bases, there was a span of 14 bases. Germline assignment: CDR1 LGHDT and CDR2 YNNKEL (reference sequence). Here the CDR3 DNA reads TGTGCCAGCAGCCAAGGCCTCCTCTGGAGAGGAAACACCATATATTTT. Translating it yields CASSQGLLWRGNTIYF.

This clone was seen a handful of times. CDR3 bases: TGCGCCAGCAGCATTGGACTAGCGGGAGGCGGCGAGCAGTACTTC. It codes for CASSIGLAGGGEQYF. The genes are TRBV5-1 and TRBJ2-7; the match to TRBD2 covers 14 bases. Germline CDR1 reads SGHRS; CDR2 reads YFSETQ. J lost 6 bases, V lost 4 bases, and 6 bases had no gene match. The length of the CDR3 is 15 residues.

The chain is built from TRBV5-4 and TRBJ2-5; D is ambiguous. The CDR3 consists of 13 residues. CDR1 and CDR2 (germline): SGHNT, YYREEE (reference sequence). The germline V and J ends were trimmed by 1 base and 5 bases, with 9 bases remaining between them. The CDR3: CASSLPGRETQYF. The CDR3 DNA reads as TGTGCCAGCAGCTTGCCAGGTCGGGAGACCCAGTACTTC.

The J gene is TRBJ2-7, the V gene TRBV2, with 10 bases matching TRBD2. CDR1 and CDR2 from the germline V gene are SNHLY and FYNNEI. The junction had 3 bases not matched to a gene; V was cut back by 10 bases and J by 0 bases. This CDR3 comprises 13 residues. The CDR3 protein is CAITSGASYEQYF. CDR3 DNA sequence: TGTGCCATTACTAGCGGGGCCTCCTACGAGCAGTACTTC.

For the CDR3, the DNA is TGTGCCAGTAGCCTCAGGGGGTACGGAAACACCATATATTTT. Translating gives CASSLRGYGNTIYF. The rearrangement uses TRBV19 and TRBJ1-3, with TRBD1 matching over 7 bases. This CDR3 comprises 14 residues. The V gene's germline CDR1 is LNHDA and CDR2 SQIVND (reference sequence). V lost 6 bases to trimming and J lost 4 bases; unmatched junction nucleotides: 6.

V and J are TRBV7-9 and TRBJ1-3; a weak D match, TRBD1 (6 bases). This CDR3 contains 13 residues. V shed 3 bases and J shed 3 bases, with 6 bases lying between them. From germline, CDR1 is SEHNR and CDR2 FQNEAQ (reference sequence). The CDR3 sequence is CASSFRGGNTIYF. The CDR3 nucleotides read TGTGCCAGCAGCTTCAGGGGTGGAAACACCATATATTTT.

The chain has TRBV7-9 and TRBJ2-2; 7 nucleotides line up with TRBD1. Germline V gene sequence: CDR1 SEHNR, CDR2 FQNEAQ (reference sequence). V lost 4 bases to trimming and J lost 2 bases; unmatched junction nucleotides: 7. The length of the CDR3 is 16 residues. The CDR3 sequence is CASSSNRGPNTGELFF. The DNA for the CDR3 is TGTGCCAGCAGCTCGAACAGGGGACCCAACACCGGGGAGCTGTTTTTT.

The chain joins TRBV24-1 to TRBJ2-2; 8 bases match TRBD1. Germline trimming cut 3 bases from V and 2 bases from J; bases unmatched to any gene: 7. This CDR3 comprises 17 residues. CDR1 is KGHDR and CDR2 is SFDVKD in the germline V gene. CDR3 sequence reads: CATSDRARGPNTGELFF. CDR3 nucleotides: TGTGCCACCAGTGATAGGGCCAGGGGGCCTAACACCGGGGAGCTGTTTTTT.